The next 30 T cell receptor beta chains were all read from a single sample in a study of shared clonotypes between healthy human individuals. Profiled with immunoSEQ multiplex PCR; TCRdb holds only in-frame clones, not every one. This sample has around 510,000 clones, with around three quarters found just once. Material for sequencing was PBMCs. The source of these receptors is a woman in her forties in good health. Some clones in this sample may be carry-over from other donors' samples.

V and J are TRBV19 and TRBJ2-1; no clear D. Germline loops: CDR1 LNHDA, CDR2 SQIVND (reference sequence). V was cut by 3 bases and J by 4 bases, with 13 bases left in between. The CDR3 spans 15 residues. The chain's CDR3 is CASSMDGQPYNEQFF. The CDR3 DNA sequence: TGTGCCAGTAGTATGGACGGCCAACCTTACAATGAGCAGTTCTTC.

This clone was seen only a few times. This chain uses TRBV9 with TRBJ2-3; TRBD2 might be the D (5 bases). The CDR3 totals 15 residues. The V end lost 1 base, the J end lost 0 bases, and 9 bases lay between the germline ends. The germline CDR1 and CDR2 sequences are SGDLS and YYNGEE. The CDR3 DNA reads TGTGCCAGCAGCGTAATACCGGGGAGCACAGATACGCAGTATTTT. Protein product: CASSVIPGSTDTQYF.

In its sample, this clone was seen a few times. J is TRBJ2-2 and V is TRBV28, with 13 nucleotides matching TRBD2. Per the germline V gene, CDR1 is MDHEN and CDR2 is SYDVKM. The junction had 7 bases not matched to a gene; V was cut back by 4 bases and J by 8 bases. The length of the CDR3 is 16 residues. The CDR3 DNA reads TGTGCCAGCAGTTCCCGGACTAGCGGGAGCTCGGGGGAGCTGTTTTTT. Protein product: CASSSRTSGSSGELFF.

This clone has only a few counts. The CDR3 sequence is CAWSVGIEGESEKLFF. The DNA of the CDR3 is TGTGCCTGGAGTGTGGGGATTGAAGGGGAGAGTGAAAAACTGTTTTTT. The chain links TRBV30 to TRBJ1-4; D may be TRBD1 (5 bases). The CDR3 is 16 residues long. V was shortened by 0 bases and J by 7 bases, with 18 bases between the two germline ends. The germline V gene has CDR1 GTSNPN and CDR2 SVGIG (reference sequence). The entire variable domain, with the rest obtained from reference TRBV30 and TRBJ1-4, is as follows: SQTIHQWPATLVQPVGSPLSLECTVEGTSNPNLYWYRQAAGRGLQLLFYSVGIGQISSEVPQNLSASRPQDRQFILSSKKLLLSDSGFYLCAWSVGIEGESEKLFFGSGTQLSVL.

The chain employs TRBV15 and TRBJ2-1; no definite D call. V was clipped by 0 bases and J by 10 bases, with 10 bases between them. This CDR3 spans 13 amino acids. Germline V gene lookup returns CDR1 LNHNV and CDR2 YYDKDF (reference sequence). The CDR3 bases are TGTGCCACCAGCAGAGATGGAACCATGGAGCAGTTCTTC. Protein product: CATSRDGTMEQFF.

This sequence joins TRBV29-1 and TRBJ1-1; 7 bases map to TRBD1. The CDR3 covers 15 residues. From germline, CDR1 is SQVTM and CDR2 ANQGSEA. The J segment lost 6 bases and the V segment lost 4 bases, leaving 14 bases of the junction unmatched. CDR3 sequence: CSVVYRGTRGAEAFF. The CDR3 bases are TGCAGCGTTGTCTACAGGGGTACCCGGGGGGCTGAAGCTTTCTTT.

The chain joins TRBV18 to TRBJ2-7, with D maybe TRBD2 (6 bases). V was cut by 1 base and J by 2 bases, with 12 bases left in between. The V gene's germline CDR1 is KGHSH and CDR2 LQKENI. This CDR3 comprises 15 residues. The CDR3 reads CASSPQGTFTYEQYF. As DNA, the CDR3 is TGTGCCAGCTCACCACAGGGGACTTTCACCTACGAGCAGTACTTC.

Comment on this clone: This may arise from a read error, as a much more abundant clone is one base away. V gene TRBV7-2 combines with J gene TRBJ1-1, with D possibly TRBD1 on 5 matching bases. The germline V gene has CDR1 SGHTA and CDR2 FQGNSA. V was trimmed by 5 bases and J by 0 bases, leaving 7 bases between them. There are 13 residues in the CDR3. This CDR3 is CASSATVNTEAFF. In DNA form, the CDR3 reads TGTGCCAGCAGCGCGACAGTGAACACTGAAGCTTTCTTT.

This clone was found a few times. The chain recombines TRBV4-2 with TRBJ1-4; D is unclear. V dropped 0 bases and J dropped 8 bases, with 7 bases sitting between them. Germline V lookup: CDR1 LGHNA, CDR2 YNFKEQ. The CDR3 extends over 13 amino acids. The CDR3 loop is CASSQDLGEKLFF. The CDR3 DNA follows: TGTGCCAGCAGCCAAGATCTAGGGGAAAAACTGTTTTTT.

The rearrangement uses TRBV5-1 and TRBJ2-7; 8 bases match TRBD1. V lost 2 bases and J lost 6; bases outside the gene matches: 7. From germline, CDR1 is SGHRS and CDR2 YFSETQ. The CDR3 is made up of 14 amino acids. The CDR3 here is CASSLELTGAEQYF. CDR3 bases: TGCGCCAGCAGCTTAGAATTGACAGGGGCCGAGCAGTACTTC. The whole variable domain, filled in from reference TRBV5-1 and TRBJ2-7, reads KAGVTQTPRYLIKTRGQQVTLSCSPISGHRSVSWYQQTPGQGLQFLFEYFSETQRNKGNFPGRFSGRQFSNSRSEMNVSTLELGDSALYLCASSLELTGAEQYFGPGTRLTVT.

The CDR3 nucleotides read TGCGCCAGCAGCACCAACCCAGGGACTAGCGGGACAGATACGCAGTATTTT. Translating gives CASSTNPGTSGTDTQYF. V gene TRBV5-1 combines with J gene TRBJ2-3, with TRBD2 identical over 12 bases. The CDR3 covers 17 residues. Trimming removed 4 bases from V and 3 bases from J; junction bases left unmatched: 9. Germline CDR1 reads SGHRS; CDR2 reads YFSETQ.

The chain is built from TRBV2 and TRBJ2-1; unclear D gene. Per the germline V gene, CDR1 is SNHLY and CDR2 is FYNNEI. The CDR3 extends over 10 amino acids. Trimming took 8 bases from V and 9 from J, leaving 8 bases between them. The CDR3 loop is CASRVLEQFF. For the CDR3, the DNA is TGTGCCAGCCGAGTGCTTGAGCAGTTCTTC.

The sample holds a few counts of this clone. The sample contains more than one DNA sequence encoding this CDR3. V gene TRBV7-9 combines with J gene TRBJ2-3; D unclear. The germline gives CDR1 SEHNR, CDR2 FQNEAQ (reference sequence). V was shortened by 3 bases and J by 0 bases, with 1 base between the two germline ends. The CDR3 totals 12 residues. The CDR3 DNA follows: TGTGCCAGCAGCTTCAGCACAGATACGCAGTATTTT. Translating gives CASSFSTDTQYF.

This chain uses TRBV5-6 with TRBJ2-3, with 8 bases matching TRBD2. V was clipped by 0 bases and J by 3 bases; unmatched bases: 6. The CDR3 has 16 amino acids. Germline CDR1 SGHDT, CDR2 YYEEEE. CDR3 DNA sequence: TGTGCCAGCAGCTTGGTCCGAAGACTAGCGACAGATACGCAGTATTTT. This codes for CASSLVRRLATDTQYF.

For this clone: This same CDR3 is encoded by further DNA sequences in the sample. V and J are TRBV5-1 and TRBJ2-1; 7 bases match TRBD2. Trimming cost V 0 bases and J 0 bases; bases outside gene matches: 3. Germline CDR1 SGHRS, CDR2 YFSETQ. The CDR3 contains 16 residues. The CDR3 loop reads CASSLEAGVSYNEQFF. CDR3 nucleotides: TGCGCCAGCAGCTTGGAGGCGGGAGTCTCCTACAATGAGCAGTTCTTC.

J is TRBJ2-1 and V is TRBV7-2; 13 nucleotides line up with TRBD2. J lost 7 bases, V lost 5 bases, and 11 bases had no gene match. Germline V CDR1 and CDR2: SGHTA, FQGNSA. This CDR3 contains 17 residues. DNA for the CDR3: TGTGCCAGCAGCCAAAGGGGGACTAGCGGGAATAAAAATGAGCAGTTCTTC. Translated, it gives CASSQRGTSGNKNEQFF. Looking up the rest from reference TRBV7-2 and TRBJ2-1 gives the full variable domain: GAGVSQSPSNKVTEKGKDVELRCDPISGHTALYWYRQSLGQGLEFLIYFQGNSAPDKSGLPSDRFSAERTGGSVSTLTIQRTQQEDSAVYLCASSQRGTSGNKNEQFFGPGTRLTVL.

The chain is built from TRBV10-3 and TRBJ1-6; D is undetermined. Deletions cut 7 bases from V and 6 bases from J, with 10 bases between. Germline assignment: CDR1 ENHRY and CDR2 SYGVKD. The CDR3 is made up of 13 amino acids. The DNA for the CDR3 is TGTGCCATCAATGCAGGTTTTAATTCACCCCTCCACTTT. This gives the protein CAINAGFNSPLHF.

V gene TRBV7-7 combines with J gene TRBJ1-3; 7 positions match TRBD1. This CDR3 contains 19 residues. V lost 5 bases and J lost 1; bases outside the gene matches: 17. The germline gives CDR1 SSHAT, CDR2 FNYEAQ (reference sequence). The CDR3 nucleotides read TGTGCCAGCAGCCCCCCTCTAGGCGACAGGGAGGATTCTGGAAACACCATATATTTT. It yields the protein CASSPPLGDREDSGNTIYF. The entire variable domain, with the rest obtained from reference TRBV7-7 and TRBJ1-3, is as follows: GAGVSQSPRYKVTKRGQDVTLRCDPISSHATLYWYQQALGQGPEFLTYFNYEAQPDKSGLPSDRFSAERPEGSISTLTIQRTEQRDSAMYRCASSPPLGDREDSGNTIYFGEGSWLTVV.

V usage is TRBV19 and J usage is TRBJ2-2; the D gene is possibly TRBD2 (6 bases). CDR3 length equals 16 residues. Germline CDR1 reads LNHDA; CDR2 reads SQIVND (reference sequence). With 3 bases removed from V and 3 bases from J, the gap between germline ends came to 14 bases. CDR3 protein: CASSIEGGWDTGELFF. CDR3 in DNA: TGTGCCAGTAGTATTGAGGGAGGCTGGGACACCGGGGAGCTGTTTTTT.

The chain couples TRBV5-1 to TRBJ1-2, with 8 positions matching TRBD1. Germline V CDR1 and CDR2: SGHRS, YFSETQ. This CDR3 spans 14 amino acids. Losses at the gene ends were 4 bases for V and 0 bases for J; bases not matched to a gene: 2. The CDR3 nucleotides are TGCGCCAGCAGCAAGGACAGGGCTAACTATGGCTACACCTTC. Translation gives CASSKDRANYGYTF.

The chain couples TRBV5-4 to TRBJ2-5; D is possibly TRBD2 (5 bases). This CDR3 is 13 amino acids long. The V and J ends lost 4 bases and 3 bases respectively, with 10 bases between them. From germline, CDR1 is SGHNT and CDR2 YYREEE (reference sequence). This CDR3 reads CASSLHSEETQYF. The CDR3 DNA reads TGTGCCAGCAGCCTTCATAGCGAAGAGACCCAGTACTTC.

The rearrangement links TRBV18 to TRBJ1-1; 12 positions agree with TRBD1. Germline assignment: CDR1 KGHSH and CDR2 LQKENI. This CDR3 is 18 amino acids long. Germline trimming cut 0 bases from V and 4 bases from J; bases unmatched to any gene: 9. The DNA for the CDR3 is TGTGCCAGCTCACCACCGGTTGGGACAGGGGGCTTGGGCACTGAAGCTTTCTTT. Its translation: CASSPPVGTGGLGTEAFF.

In this sample, this clone turned up once. The chain recombines TRBV5-1 with TRBJ2-5; TRBD1 is a possible D gene (6 bases). The germline CDR1 and CDR2 sequences are SGHRS and YFSETQ. V was cut by 0 bases and J by 3 bases, with 15 bases left in between. The CDR3 contains 16 residues. The CDR3: CASSLADLPGEETQYF. CDR3 nucleotide sequence: TGCGCCAGCAGCTTGGCCGATCTCCCAGGGGAAGAGACCCAGTACTTC.

With respect to this clone: Because the CDR3 is missing its conserved closing phenylalanine or tryptophan, this is likely a read error. The chain couples TRBV7-9 to TRBJ1-2; D possibly corresponds to TRBD1 (6 bases). Germline lookup yields CDR1 SEHNR and CDR2 FQNEAQ (reference sequence). Trimming cost V 5 bases and J 4 bases, with 20 bases left between them. The CDR3 has 16 residues. DNA for the CDR3: TGTGCCAGCAGCCCGGACAGACCACAAAGAATCTATGGCTACACCCTC. Translating it yields CASSPDRPQRIYGYTL.

On this clone itself: This sample includes further DNA sequences coding for the same CDR3. This chain links TRBV6-6 with TRBJ2-7; D gene unclear. Trimming cost V 6 bases and J 2 bases, with 8 bases left between them. This CDR3 has 12 residues. Germline V lookup: CDR1 MNHNY, CDR2 SVGAGI (reference sequence). CDR3 DNA sequence: TGTGCCAGCAGGGGAACAACCTACGAGCAGTACTTC. Its protein is CASRGTTYEQYF.

J is TRBJ2-7 and V is TRBV9, with D perhaps TRBD1 or TRBD2 (5 bases each). CDR1 is SGDLS, CDR2 YYNGEE, per germline. With 3 bases removed from V and 7 bases from J, the gap between germline ends came to 14 bases. The CDR3 has 13 amino acids. The CDR3 region has the DNA TGTGCCAGCAGCGAGGGGACCGAGGGAGAGCAGTACTTC. Amino acid sequence: CASSEGTEGEQYF.

The gene calls are TRBV28 and TRBJ2-7; a weak D match, TRBD2 (6 bases). The CDR3 totals 13 residues. V was clipped by 11 bases and J by 3 bases, with 17 bases between them. From germline, CDR1 is MDHEN and CDR2 SYDVKM. The chain's CDR3 is CAAPPGTHYEQYF. The CDR3 DNA is TGTGCCGCCCCCCCCGGGACTCACTACGAGCAGTACTTC.

This clone was detected only a few times. The CDR3 region has the DNA TGTGCCAGCAGCAACTGGGGCACAGGGTTCTCCTACGAGCAGTACTTC. As protein: CASSNWGTGFSYEQYF. The chain uses TRBV7-9 and TRBJ2-7, with TRBD1 as a possible D gene (6 bases). Trimming took 5 bases from V and 0 from J, leaving 17 bases between them. The CDR3 contains 16 residues. Germline CDR1 and CDR2: SEHNR and FQNEAQ (reference sequence).

The chain uses TRBV28 and TRBJ2-1, with D possibly TRBD2 on 6 matching bases. Looked up from germline, CDR1 is MDHEN and CDR2 is SYDVKM. Trimming pared 6 bases from V and 0 bases from J, leaving 18 bases between. This CDR3 has 17 amino acids. CDR3 bases: TGTGCCAGCAGACCCCCCGGGACTCCAAGCTCCTACAATGAGCAGTTCTTC. Protein sequence: CASRPPGTPSSYNEQFF. The variable domain in full, with the rest retrieved from reference TRBV28 and TRBJ2-1, is DVKVTQSSRYLVKRTGEKVFLECVQDMDHENMFWYRQDPGLGLRLIYFSYDVKMKEKGDIPEGYSVSREKKERFSLILESASTNQTSMYLCASRPPGTPSSYNEQFFGPGTRLTVL.

The V gene is TRBV5-1, the J gene TRBJ2-7; no clear D. The V and J ends lost 4 bases and 4 bases respectively, with 15 bases between them. Germline lookup yields CDR1 SGHRS and CDR2 YFSETQ. The length of the CDR3 is 14 residues. The CDR3 bases are TGCGCCAGCAGCGAGGTTGTCGATCTGTACGAGCAGTACTTC. Translating gives CASSEVVDLYEQYF. The full variable domain, rest sourced from reference TRBV5-1 and TRBJ2-7, is KAGVTQTPRYLIKTRGQQVTLSCSPISGHRSVSWYQQTPGQGLQFLFEYFSETQRNKGNFPGRFSGRQFSNSRSEMNVSTLELGDSALYLCASSEVVDLYEQYFGPGTRLTVT.